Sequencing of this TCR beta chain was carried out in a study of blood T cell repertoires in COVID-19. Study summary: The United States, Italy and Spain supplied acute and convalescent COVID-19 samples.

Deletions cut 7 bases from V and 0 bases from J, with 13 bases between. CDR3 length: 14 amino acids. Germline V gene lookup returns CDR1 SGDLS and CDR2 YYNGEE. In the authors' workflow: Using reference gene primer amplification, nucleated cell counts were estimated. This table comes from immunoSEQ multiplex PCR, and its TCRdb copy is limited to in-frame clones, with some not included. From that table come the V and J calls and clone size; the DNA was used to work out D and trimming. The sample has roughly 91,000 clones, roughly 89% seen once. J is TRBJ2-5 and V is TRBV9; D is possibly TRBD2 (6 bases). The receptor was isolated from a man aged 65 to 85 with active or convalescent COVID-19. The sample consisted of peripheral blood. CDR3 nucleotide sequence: TGTGCCAGCGCGGCGGGGCAGTACCAAGAGACCCAGTACTTC. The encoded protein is CASAAGQYQETQYF.